The present T cell receptor (beta chain) was sequenced within a study of blood T cell repertoires in COVID-19. Study at large: COVID-19 samples from acute and convalescent phases originated in the United States, Italy and Spain. PBMCs, B-cell-depleted T cells, or T cells were the source of the cDNA or gDNA that made up the material.

Only in-frame clones appear in the TCRdb table, and some are missing; sequencing was by immunoSEQ multiplex PCR. The table lists 150,000 to 250,000 clones, roughly 80% of them singletons, with approximately 10% in the top ten. Trimming shortened V by 3 bases and J by 6 bases, and 11 bases separated the two germline ends. From germline, CDR1 is MNHEY and CDR2 SVGEGT. The CDR3 covers 13 residues. This clone came up a few times. The study assigned cohorts using participant-reported clinical history. This clonotype was obtained from a middle-aged man who had recovered from COVID-19. Sequencing was carried out using PBMCs or T cells enriched from blood (not recorded which). The chain joins TRBV6-2 or TRBV6-3 to TRBJ1-2; D unclear. The CDR3 sequence is CASSYRTRDGYTF. The CDR3 DNA reads as TGTGCCAGCAGTTATAGGACTCGGGATGGCTACACCTTC.